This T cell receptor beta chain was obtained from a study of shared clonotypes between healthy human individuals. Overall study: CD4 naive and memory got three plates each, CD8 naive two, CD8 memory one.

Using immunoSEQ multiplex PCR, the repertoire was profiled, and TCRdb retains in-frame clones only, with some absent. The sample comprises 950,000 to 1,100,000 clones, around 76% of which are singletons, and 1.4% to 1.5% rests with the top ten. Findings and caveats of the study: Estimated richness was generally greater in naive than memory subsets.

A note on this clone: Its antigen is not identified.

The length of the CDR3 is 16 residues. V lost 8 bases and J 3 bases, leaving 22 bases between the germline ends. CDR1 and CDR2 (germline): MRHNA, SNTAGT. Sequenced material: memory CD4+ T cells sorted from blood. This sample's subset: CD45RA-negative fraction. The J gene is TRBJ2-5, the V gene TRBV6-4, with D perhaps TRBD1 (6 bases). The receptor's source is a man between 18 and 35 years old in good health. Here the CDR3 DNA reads TGTGCCAGCCACCCAAGGACAGTTCCAGGTAAAGAGACCCAGTACTTC. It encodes CASHPRTVPGKETQYF.